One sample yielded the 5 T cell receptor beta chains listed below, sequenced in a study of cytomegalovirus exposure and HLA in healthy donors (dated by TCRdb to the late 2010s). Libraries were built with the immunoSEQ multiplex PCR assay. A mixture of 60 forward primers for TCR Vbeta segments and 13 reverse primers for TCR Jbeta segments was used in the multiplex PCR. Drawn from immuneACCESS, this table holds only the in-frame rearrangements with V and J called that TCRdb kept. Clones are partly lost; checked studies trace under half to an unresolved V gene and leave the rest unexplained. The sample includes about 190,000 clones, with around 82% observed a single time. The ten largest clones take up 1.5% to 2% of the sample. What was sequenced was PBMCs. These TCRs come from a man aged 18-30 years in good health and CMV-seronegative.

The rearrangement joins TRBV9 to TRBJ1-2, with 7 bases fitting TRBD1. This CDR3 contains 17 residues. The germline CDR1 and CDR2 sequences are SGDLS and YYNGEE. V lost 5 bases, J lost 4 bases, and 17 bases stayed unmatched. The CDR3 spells CASRSGTDRVEGYGYTF. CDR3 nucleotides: TGTGCCAGCAGATCCGGGACCGACAGGGTGGAGGGCTATGGCTACACCTTC.

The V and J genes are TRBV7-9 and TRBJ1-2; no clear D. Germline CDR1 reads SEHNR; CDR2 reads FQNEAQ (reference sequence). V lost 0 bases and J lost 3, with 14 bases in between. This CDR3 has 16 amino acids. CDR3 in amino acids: CASSLAMRERDYGYTF. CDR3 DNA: TGTGCCAGCAGCTTAGCGATGAGGGAAAGGGACTATGGCTACACCTTC.

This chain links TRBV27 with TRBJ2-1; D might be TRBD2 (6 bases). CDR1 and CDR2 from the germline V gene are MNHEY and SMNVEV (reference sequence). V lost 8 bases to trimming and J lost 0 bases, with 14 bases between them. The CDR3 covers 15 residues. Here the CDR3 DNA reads TGTGCCAGCCGCCTAGCGCTGAGCTCCTACAATGAGCAGTTCTTC. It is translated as CASRLALSSYNEQFF.

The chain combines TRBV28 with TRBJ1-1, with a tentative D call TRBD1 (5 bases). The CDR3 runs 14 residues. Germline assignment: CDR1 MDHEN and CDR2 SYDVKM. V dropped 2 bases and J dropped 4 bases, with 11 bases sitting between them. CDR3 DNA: TGTGCCAGCAGTTTAAATTCCAGGGTCACTGAAGCTTTCTTT. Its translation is CASSLNSRVTEAFF.

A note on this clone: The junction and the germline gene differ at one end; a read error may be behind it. The CDR3 here is CSSSLAGGNTGELFF. For the CDR3, the DNA is TGTTCCAGCAGCTTAGCGGGGGGGAACACCGGGGAGCTGTTTTTT. The rearrangement links TRBV7-9 to TRBJ2-2, with 10 bases matching TRBD2. The CDR3 covers 15 residues. CDR1 SEHNR and CDR2 FQNEAQ come from the germline V gene (reference sequence).